This record covers a single T cell receptor beta chain. The data originate from a study of blood T cell repertoires in COVID-19. Some clones are missing from TCRdb's copy, which holds only in-frame ones; the method was immunoSEQ multiplex PCR. The sample carries tens of thousands of clones, 82% recorded once. Sample: peripheral blood. This clonotype was obtained from a human donor in a cohort sampled during active COVID-19.

For the CDR3, the DNA is TGTGCCAGCAGCTTGGGAGGGAGCACAGATACGCAGTATTTT. Its translation is CASSLGGSTDTQYF. This rearrangement joins TRBV5-5 to TRBJ2-3; D possibly corresponds to TRBD2 (5 bases). The CDR3 runs to 14 residues. Germline-derived CDR1 and CDR2 are SGHKS and YYEKEE (reference sequence). The V gene lost 0 bases and the J gene lost 0 bases, with 5 bases spanning the gap.